This T cell receptor beta chain emerged from a study of CD4 and CD8 cells across lung adenocarcinoma regions. TCRdb itself ran the PCR reads through MiXCR, one entry per CDR3 protein. The repertoire holds 16,000 or so distinct CDR3 sequences, with under 70% as singletons. Per the germline V gene, CDR1 is MRHNA and CDR2 is SNTAGT. J lost 2 bases, V lost 2 bases, and 10 bases had no gene match. CDR3 length: 18 amino acids. Localized lung adenocarcinoma, a non-small cell lung cancer, affected the donors. The V gene is TRBV6-4, the J gene TRBJ2-1; 9 nucleotides match TRBD2. The TCR was taken from a female donor with lung adenocarcinoma. The CD4 and CD8 labels of this study may be unreliable. The material sequenced was CD8+ T cells from the center of a lung tumor. The CDR3 DNA sequence: TGTGCCAGCAGTGACGCCCCCGCCAGCGGGGGGACCTACAATGAGCAGTTCTTC. Translation: CASSDAPASGGTYNEQFF.